This TCR beta chain was sequenced for a study of blood T cell repertoires in COVID-19. The table came from immunoSEQ multiplex PCR; TCRdb's copy has only in-frame clones and leaves some out. The sample contains just over 95,000 clones, about 86% of which appear only once. V dropped 5 bases and J dropped 8 bases, with 9 bases sitting between them. Looked up from germline, CDR1 is DFQATT and CDR2 is SNEGSKA (reference sequence). This CDR3 comprises 11 residues. The chain carries TRBV20-1 and TRBJ2-2; possible D gene TRBD1, 6 bases. The specimen sequenced was peripheral blood. The clonotype was recovered from a human donor in a cohort sampled during active COVID-19. The CDR3 region is CSAPGEGELFF. CDR3 coding DNA: TGCAGTGCTCCAGGGGAAGGGGAGCTGTTTTTT.